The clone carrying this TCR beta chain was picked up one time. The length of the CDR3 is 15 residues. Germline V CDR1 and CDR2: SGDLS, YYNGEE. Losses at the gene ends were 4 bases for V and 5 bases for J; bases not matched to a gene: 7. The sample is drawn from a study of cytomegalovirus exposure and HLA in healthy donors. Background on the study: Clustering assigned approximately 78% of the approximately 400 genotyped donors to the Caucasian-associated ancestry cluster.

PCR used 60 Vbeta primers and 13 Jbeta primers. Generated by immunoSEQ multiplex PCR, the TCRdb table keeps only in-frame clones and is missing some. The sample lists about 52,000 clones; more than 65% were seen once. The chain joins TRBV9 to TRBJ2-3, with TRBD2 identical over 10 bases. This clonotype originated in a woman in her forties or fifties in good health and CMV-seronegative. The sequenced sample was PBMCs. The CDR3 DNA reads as TGTGCCAGCAGCTTTGGACTAGCGGCTGGAGATACGCAGTATTTT. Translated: CASSFGLAAGDTQYF.